Sequencing of this T cell receptor beta chain was carried out in a study of Graves' ophthalmopathy and Graves' hyperthyroidism (dated by TCRdb to 2016 to 2019). Describing the broader study: Peripheral blood was collected before any treatment was given, at the time of initial diagnosis. The study used TCR beta repertoire signatures to distinguish Graves' ophthalmopathy from Graves' hyperthyroidism and to predict progression to ophthalmopathy. In total, approximately 130 blood samples were TCR-sequenced: around 42 ophthalmopathy, around 75 hyperthyroidism and about 17 hyperthyroidism-to-ophthalmopathy patients. To explore V-J signatures that distinguish ophthalmopathy from hyperthyroidism, a discovery set of roughly 98 patients was enrolled, made up of 40 to 45 with ophthalmopathy and fewer than 60 with stable hyperthyroidism. The independent validation cohort included under 20 hyperthyroidism patients plus 17 patients who later progressed from hyperthyroidism to ophthalmopathy. T-cell repertoires of thyroid tissue and blood were compared in about six hyperthyroidism patients. Following sample collection, hyperthyroidism patients were given methimazole at a starting dose of 30 mg daily, and ophthalmopathy patients were given high-dose intravenous methylprednisolone. The 100 or so discovery patients were randomly split 7:3 into training and test sets. The paper's findings and limits, for the study overall: Most expanded thyroid clonotypes with frequency above 0.001 were also detected in blood, suggesting blood repertoires may reflect the thyroid immune response. In validation, the model predicted ophthalmopathy progression with about 70% sensitivity and approximately 78% specificity; roughly eleven predicted patients were CT-confirmed with GO in a median of 6.5 months. Ophthalmopathy was separated from stable hyperthyroidism by the 13-signature model with 85% to 90% sensitivity and around 81% specificity in cross-validation and with 80%/75% in the test set. No statistical method was used to predetermine the sample size, and group allocation was not hidden from the investigators.

For repertoire sequencing, TCR beta CDR3 regions were amplified from RNA transcripts. HTBI primers and the Qiagen OneStep RT-PCR kit were used in a first-round RT-PCR, which was followed by a second-round multiplex PCR, size selection and purification. Libraries were sequenced on an Illumina HiSeq2000 using paired-end 100 bp reads. Per the original workflow: SOAPnuke was used to process the reads, throwing out any read that had adapters, had uncalled bases, had a mean Phred below 15, or lacked an exact constant-primer or identifier match. COPE v1.2.5 was used to merge high-quality paired reads. Each unique nucleotide sequence was treated as a clonotype, and MiTCR v1.1 was used to align the clonotypes to the IMGT TRB V, D and J references. The analysis was limited to V-J combinations with a frequency above 0.0001, which together covered 99.2% of the repertoires. For each V-J combination, a TCR clonal expansion and chaos score was defined as F50 clonal expansion divided by the chaos observed in the TCRdist matrix. Welch's t-statistics and random forest were used to narrow the features down to roughly twelve V-J combinations, which were then fed into a naive Bayes classifier. The similarity between thyroid and blood repertoires was quantified using the Morisita-Horn index. TCRdb ran its own pipeline on the public reads, namely fastp trimming at Q25 and MiXCR clone calling, and kept in-frame beta chains. Entries that share a CDR3 protein sequence are merged under the most common genes and DNA. Here the V and J calls rest on TCRdb's processing, not on the authors' analysis. In all, the sample holds under 250,000 distinct CDR3 sequences, and over 25% of those were seen once. 9.1% of the sample is taken by the ten largest.

This clonotype was picked up many times. It lacks a known antigen. Base quality data are lacking; no much larger clone is found one base away. Patients with ophthalmopathy had moderately to severely active disease, with a Clinical Activity Score of 3 or more, a NOSPECS grade of 4 or more, and a disease duration of less than 3 months. Anyone with other autoimmune diseases, uncontrolled infections, pregnancy or lactation was excluded from the study. Clinical symptoms, serum thyroxine, TRAb, thyroid ultrasound and orbital computed tomography were used for diagnosis. Using Ficoll-Paque density gradient centrifugation, PBMCs were isolated from 8.5 to 10 ml of fresh peripheral blood. Trizol reagent was used to extract the total RNA, and its quality was then checked on an Agilent 2100 Bioanalyzer. The cysteine opens and the phenylalanine closes a CDR3 of 18 amino acids. CDR3 DNA only is kept here, 54 bases in frame from base 1. For this chain, trimming is 2 bases at the V end and 4 bases at the J end, and the number of junction bases without a gene match is 10. CDR1 is given as MNHEY and CDR2 as SVGEGT, both from the germline V gene.

The V gene is TRBV6-2 or TRBV6-3 and the J gene is TRBJ2-3; TRBD2 matches 12 bases in the middle. The sequence came from a man aged 50 to 60 with Graves' ophthalmopathy. Donor details come from another sample of the same person, matched by shared clones. Sample: peripheral blood. CDR3 sequence: CASSYPSTSGRFADTQYF. The sequence in DNA is TGTGCCAGCAGTTACCCCTCGACTAGCGGGAGATTCGCAGATACGCAGTATTTT.